This T cell receptor (beta chain) is from a study of Graves' ophthalmopathy and Graves' hyperthyroidism. The study, taken as a whole, reports: Blood repertoires reportedly contained most expanded thyroid clonotypes above 0.001 frequency. A 13-signature model separated ophthalmopathy from stable hyperthyroidism, 85% to 90% sensitivity, 65% to 82% specificity.

Trimming took 4 bases from V and 1 from J, leaving 11 bases between them. The CDR3 covers 14 residues. Germline CDR1 and CDR2: SGHRS and YFSETQ. From RNA, the CDR3 regions of TCR beta chains were amplified and sequenced. After a first-round RT-PCR with HTBI primers, a second-round multiplex PCR was run. MiXCR, applied by TCRdb to the multiplex PCR reads, yields one record per CDR3 protein. The repertoire holds over a million distinct CDR3 sequences, with less than 45% as singletons. In this sample, this clonotype turned up many times. Its matching antigen is unknown. Enrolled hyperthyroidism patients had a new diagnosis, a duration under 2 months, and an age of 18 to 65.

This chain uses TRBV5-1 with TRBJ2-5, with D maybe TRBD1 (6 bases). The receptor comes from an adult man with Graves' hyperthyroidism. Sequenced: peripheral blood or thyroid tissue (not recorded which). The CDR3 bases are TGCGCCAGCAGCCCAGGGGACGGCCAAGAGACCCAGTACTTC. Translation: CASSPGDGQETQYF. The whole variable domain, remainder taken from reference TRBV5-1 and TRBJ2-5, is KAGVTQTPRYLIKTRGQQVTLSCSPISGHRSVSWYQQTPGQGLQFLFEYFSETQRNKGNFPGRFSGRQFSNSRSEMNVSTLELGDSALYLCASSPGDGQETQYFGPGTRLLVL.